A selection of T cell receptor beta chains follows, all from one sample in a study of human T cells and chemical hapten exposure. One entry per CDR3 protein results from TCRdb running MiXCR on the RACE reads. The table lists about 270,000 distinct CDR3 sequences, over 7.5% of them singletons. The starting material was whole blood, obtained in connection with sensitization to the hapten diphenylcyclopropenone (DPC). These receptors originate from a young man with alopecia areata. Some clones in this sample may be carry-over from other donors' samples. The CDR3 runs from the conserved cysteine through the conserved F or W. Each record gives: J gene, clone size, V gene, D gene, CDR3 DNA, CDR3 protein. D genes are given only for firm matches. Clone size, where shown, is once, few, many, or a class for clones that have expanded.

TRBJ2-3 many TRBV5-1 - TGCGCCAGCAGCATTACAGGGCTGAGGACAGATACGCAGTATTTT CASSITGLRTDTQYF
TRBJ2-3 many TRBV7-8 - TGTGCCAGCAGCCTGAGACAGAGGGCGGATACGCAGTATTTT CASSLRQRADTQYF
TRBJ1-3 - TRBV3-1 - TGTGCCAGCAGCCAAGGACCCGGGACAGGAAACACCATATATTTT CASSQGPGTGNTIYF
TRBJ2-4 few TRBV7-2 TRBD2 TGTGCCAGCAGCGCTGCGGGGGGTCTAGCCAAAAACATTCAGTACTTC CASSAAGGLAKNIQYF
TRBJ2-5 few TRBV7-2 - TGTGCCAGCAGCTTAGAGGGTCTACTTCAAGAGACCCAGTACTTC CASSLEGLLQETQYF
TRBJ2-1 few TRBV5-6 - TGTGCCAGCAGCTTGGAAAGGAAGAGCTCCTACAATGAGCAGTTCTTC CASSLERKSSYNEQFF
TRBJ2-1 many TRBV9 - TGTGCCAGCAGCGGGGACAATGAGCAGTTCTTC CASSGDNEQFF
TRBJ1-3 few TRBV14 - TGTGCCAGCAGCCAAGTAGGGGAAGGAAACACCATATATTTT CASSQVGEGNTIYF
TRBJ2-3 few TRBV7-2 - TGTGCCAGCAGCCAGACTAGTGCCACAGATACGCAGTATTTT CASSQTSATDTQYF
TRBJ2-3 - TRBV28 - TGTGCCAGCAGTTTAGGGCAGGGATACGATACGCAGTATTTT CASSLGQGYDTQYF
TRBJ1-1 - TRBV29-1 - TGCAGCGTTGCCGACCAGGCTATGAACACTGAAGCTTTCTTT CSVADQAMNTEAFF
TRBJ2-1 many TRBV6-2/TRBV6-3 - TGTGCCAGCAGTAAATCGACCGTTAGCTCCTACAATGAGCAGTTCTTC CASSKSTVSSYNEQFF
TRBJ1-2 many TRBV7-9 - TGTGCCAGCAGCCTACCCCTTCCGAACTATGGCTACACCTTC CASSLPLPNYGYTF
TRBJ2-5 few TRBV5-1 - TGCGCCAGCAGCTTGAGGGGCAGTACCTCCGAGACCCAGTACTTC CASSLRGSTSETQYF
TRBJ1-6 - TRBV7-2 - TGTGCCAGCAGCCCCGAAACAAGGAGAGGTTCACCCCTCCACTTT CASSPETRRGSPLHF
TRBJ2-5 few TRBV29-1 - TGCAGCGTTGCCCCCCCAGGGCGGGAAGAGACCCAGTACTTC CSVAPPGREETQYF
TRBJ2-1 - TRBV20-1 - TGCAGTGGGAGCGGGCCCGAGGGGTACAATGAGCAGTTCTTC CSGSGPEGYNEQFF
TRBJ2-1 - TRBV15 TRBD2 TGTGCCACCAGCAGAGATTGGCGGCGGGGGTCTGATGAGCAGTTCTTC CATSRDWRRGSDEQFF
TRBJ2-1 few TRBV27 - TGTGCCAGCAGTTTCCGGGGGGCTGAGCAGTTCTTC CASSFRGAEQFF
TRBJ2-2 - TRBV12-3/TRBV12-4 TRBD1 TGTGCCAGCACTACGGGACAGGCCTCGAACGCCGGGGAGCTGTTTTTT CASTTGQASNAGELFF
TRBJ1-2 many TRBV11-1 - TGTGCCAGCAGCTCTGGCTATGGCTACACCTTC CASSSGYGYTF
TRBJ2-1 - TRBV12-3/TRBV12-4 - TGTGCCAGCAGTTTACGACAGAGCTCCTACAATGAGCAGTTCTTC CASSLRQSSYNEQFF
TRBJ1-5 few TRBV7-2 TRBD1 TGTGCCAGCAGCTCGACAGGGTCGGGTCAGCCCCAGCATTTT CASSSTGSGQPQHF
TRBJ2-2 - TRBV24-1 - TGTGCCACCAGTGACTACACCGGGGAGCTGTTTTTT CATSDYTGELFF